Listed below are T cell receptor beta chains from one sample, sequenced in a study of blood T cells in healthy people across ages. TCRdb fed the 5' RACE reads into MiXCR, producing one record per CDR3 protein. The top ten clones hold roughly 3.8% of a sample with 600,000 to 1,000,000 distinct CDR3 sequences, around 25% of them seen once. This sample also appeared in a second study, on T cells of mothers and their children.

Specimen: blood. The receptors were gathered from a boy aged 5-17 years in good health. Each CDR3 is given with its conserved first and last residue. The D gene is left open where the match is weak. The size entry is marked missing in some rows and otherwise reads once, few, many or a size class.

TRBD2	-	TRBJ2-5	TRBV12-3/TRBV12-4	TGTGCCAGCAAGATCGGGGGGGGAGGAGAGACCCAGTACTTC	CASKIGGGGETQYF
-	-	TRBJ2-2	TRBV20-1	TGCAGTGCTAGAGATTACGGGGTCCCGAACACCGGGGAGCTGTTTTTT	CSARDYGVPNTGELFF
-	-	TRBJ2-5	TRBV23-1	TGCGCCAGCAGTCAATCGTTTCCGGGGATTGGGGAGACCCAGTACTTC	CASSQSFPGIGETQYF
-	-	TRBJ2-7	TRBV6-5	TGTGCCAGCAGCCGAGCAGGGAGCTCCTACGAGCAGTACTTC	CASSRAGSSYEQYF
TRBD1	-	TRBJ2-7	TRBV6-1	TGTGCCAGCAGGAGCCGACAGGGTCCCTACGAGCAGTACTTC	CASRSRQGPYEQYF
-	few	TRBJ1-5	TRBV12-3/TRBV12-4	TGTGCCAGCAGTTCCTTCGGGGATCAGCCCCAGCATTTT	CASSSFGDQPQHF
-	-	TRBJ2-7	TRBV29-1	TGCAGCGTTGGTGGCGGAACCGTCGAGCAGTACTTC	CSVGGGTVEQYF
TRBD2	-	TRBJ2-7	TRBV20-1	TGCAGTGCTAGAGAGGGACTAGCGGGAGGTTTTGTCGAGCAGTACTTC	CSAREGLAGGFVEQYF
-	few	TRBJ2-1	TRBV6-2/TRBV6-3	TGTGCCAGCGGGAGGGGGGGTTTGGAGCAGTTCTTC	CASGRGGLEQFF
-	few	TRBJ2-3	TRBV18	TGTGCCAGCTCACCACCGCAGGGTGTACATACGCAGTATTTT	CASSPPQGVHTQYF
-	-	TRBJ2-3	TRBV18	TGTGCCAGCTCACCTTCGACGGTAGATACGCAGTATTTT	CASSPSTVDTQYF
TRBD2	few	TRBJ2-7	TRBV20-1	TGCAGTGCTAGAGATATTCCAACTAGCGGACCCTACGAGCAGTACTTC	CSARDIPTSGPYEQYF
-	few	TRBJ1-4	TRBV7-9	TGTGCCAGCAGCTTAGGGCGAATTGAAAAACTGTTTTTT	CASSLGRIEKLFF
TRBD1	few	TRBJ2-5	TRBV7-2	TGTGCCAGCAGCTTGACAGGGCACATGGAGACCCAGTACTTC	CASSLTGHMETQYF
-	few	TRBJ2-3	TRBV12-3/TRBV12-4	TGTGCCAGCAGTTTATTTGCAGCTAGCACAGATACGCAGTATTTT	CASSLFAASTDTQYF
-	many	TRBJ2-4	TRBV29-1	TGCAGCGTTGATCAGGGTTACATTCAGTACTTC	CSVDQGYIQYF
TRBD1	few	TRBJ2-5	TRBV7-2	TGTGCCAGCAGCTTAGGGGACAGGGGGTCCCAAGAGACCCAGTACTTC	CASSLGDRGSQETQYF
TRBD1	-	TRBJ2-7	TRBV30	TGTGCCTGGAGTGTCGGGACAGGGGACTACGAGCCGTACTTC	CAWSVGTGDYEPYF
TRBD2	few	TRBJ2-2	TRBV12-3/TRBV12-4	TGTGCCAGCAGTTTTTGGGGTAGCGGGGGTCGTAGAGGGGAGCTGTTTTTT	CASSFWGSGGRRGELFF
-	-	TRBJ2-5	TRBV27	TGTGCCAGCAGTTTATCCAGAGGGGGGGAGACCCAGTACTTC	CASSLSRGGETQYF
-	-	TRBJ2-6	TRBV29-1	TGCAGCGTTGAAGCGAGAGGGGCGGGGGGGGCCAACGTCCTGACTTTC	CSVEARGAGGANVLTF
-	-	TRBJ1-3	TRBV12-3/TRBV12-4	TGTGCCAGCAGTTTTTTTCCAGGAACTGGAAACACCATATATTTT	CASSFFPGTGNTIYF
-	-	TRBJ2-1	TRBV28	TGTGCCAGCACCCTTGGGGACAATGAGCAGTTCTTC	CASTLGDNEQFF
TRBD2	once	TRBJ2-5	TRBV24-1	TGTGCCACCAGTGATCCGGGACTAGCGGGAACGCAAGAGACCCAGTACTTC	CATSDPGLAGTQETQYF
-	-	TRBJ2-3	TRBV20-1	TGCAGTGCTCCGCAGGGGGGGAGCACAGATACGCAGTATTTT	CSAPQGGSTDTQYF
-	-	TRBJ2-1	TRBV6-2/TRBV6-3	TGTGCCAGCAGCCAGATGGGGCTAGCCCAGAACAATGAGCAGTTCTTC	CASSQMGLAQNNEQFF
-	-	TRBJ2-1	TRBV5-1	TGCGCCAGCCTCTCTACGGGGGCCAGCTCCTACAATGAGCAGTTCTTC	CASLSTGASSYNEQFF
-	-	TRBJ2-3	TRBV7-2	TGTGCCAGCAGCTTAGCGCGTTGGAGGGCTGAGGATACGCAGTATTTT	CASSLARWRAEDTQYF
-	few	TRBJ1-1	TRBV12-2	TGTGCAAGTCGCCCGAGGACCTTGAGCCTGAGCACTGAAGCTTTCTTT	CASRPRTLSLSTEAFF
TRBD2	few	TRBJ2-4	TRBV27	TGTGCCAGCAGTTCTAGCGGGGTAGCCAAAAACATTCAGTACTTC	CASSSSGVAKNIQYF
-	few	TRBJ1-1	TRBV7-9	TGTGCCAGCACCACAGGGCCTAGGGGGAACACTGAAGCTTTCTTT	CASTTGPRGNTEAFF
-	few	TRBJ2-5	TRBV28	TGTGCCAGCAGCCCCCTTCAAAGTAGCGCCCAAGAGACCCAGTACTTC	CASSPLQSSAQETQYF
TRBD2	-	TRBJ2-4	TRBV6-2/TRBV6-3	TGTGCCGAGACTCCGGCTAGCGGGGGCTGCGTTTCGGGCAAAAACATTCAGTACTTC	CAETPASGGCVSGKNIQYF
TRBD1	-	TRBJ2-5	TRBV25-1	TGTGCCAGCAGTGATGGGGACAGGGGTGATAGAGAGACCCAGTACTTC	CASSDGDRGDRETQYF
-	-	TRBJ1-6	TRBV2	TGCGCCAGCACATCAACAGGGAGCTCCTATAATTCACCCCTCCACTTT	CASTSTGSSYNSPLHF
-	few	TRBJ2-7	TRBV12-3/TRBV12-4	TGTGCCAGCAGTTTAGCGCAACTAGCTGGCGAGCAGTACTTC	CASSLAQLAGEQYF
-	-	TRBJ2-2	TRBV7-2	TGTGCCAGCAGCTTACCCATCGAGGGCACCGGGGAGCTGTTTTTT	CASSLPIEGTGELFF
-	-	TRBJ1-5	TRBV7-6	TGTGCCAGCAGCTTAGCGGCAGCAAGTCCGCCCCAGCATTTT	CASSLAAASPPQHF
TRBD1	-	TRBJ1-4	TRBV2	TGTGCCAGCAGCGCTCCGGACAGGGGAAATGAAAAACTGTTTTTT	CASSAPDRGNEKLFF
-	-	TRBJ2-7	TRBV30	TGTGCCTGGAGTGTACGTGTGGCCGTATACGAGCAGTACTTC	CAWSVRVAVYEQYF
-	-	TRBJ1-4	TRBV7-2	TGTGCCAGCAGCGGGGGTCGGGACACCCATGAAAAACTGTTTTTT	CASSGGRDTHEKLFF
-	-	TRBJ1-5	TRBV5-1	TGCGCCAGCAGCTTTCAGGGGACCGAGCCCCAGCATTTT	CASSFQGTEPQHF
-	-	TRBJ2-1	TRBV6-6	TGTGCCAGCGTGCCGGGTCCAAGCTCCTACAATGAGCAGTTCTTC	CASVPGPSSYNEQFF
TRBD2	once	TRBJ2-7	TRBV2	TGTGCCAGCAGTGGACCGACTAGCGGGGGAGCCGCATCCTACGAGCAGTACTTC	CASSGPTSGGAASYEQYF
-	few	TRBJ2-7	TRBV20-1	TGCAGTGCTAGGAGAGCAGGGGCCTACGAGCAGTACTTC	CSARRAGAYEQYF
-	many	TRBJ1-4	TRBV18	TGTGCCAGCAGTTCGGGAACAACTAATGAAAAACTGTTTTTT	CASSSGTTNEKLFF
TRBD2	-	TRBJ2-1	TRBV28	TGTGCCAGTACGGGACTAGCGGCTTACAATGAGCAGTTCTTC	CASTGLAAYNEQFF
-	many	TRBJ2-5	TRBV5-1	TGTGCCAGCAGTGGGTTGGCAGGAGCGCAAGAGACCCAGTACTTC	CASSGLAGAQETQYF
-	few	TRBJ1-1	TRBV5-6	TGTGCCAGCAGCTTGTCTGGTCAGAACACTGAAGCTTTCTTT	CASSLSGQNTEAFF
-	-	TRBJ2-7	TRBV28	TGTGCCACCACAAACCAGCGGCTCCTTGGCTACGAGCAGTACTTC	CATTNQRLLGYEQYF